The 31 T cell receptor beta chains below were found in one sample sequenced in a study of blood T cell repertoires in COVID-19. Some clones are missing from TCRdb's copy, which holds only in-frame ones; the method was immunoSEQ multiplex PCR. The sample consists of 95,000 to 100,000 clones, approximately 84% of them appearing once. The sample was peripheral blood. These receptors came from a man aged 65 to 79 with acute or convalescent COVID-19.

The chain combines TRBV5-1 with TRBJ1-2, with TRBD1 as a possible D gene (6 bases). CDR3 size: 15 residues. Germline V gives CDR1 SGHRS, CDR2 YFSETQ. Deletions cut 0 bases from V and 0 bases from J, with 9 bases between. CDR3 residues: CASSLGHRANYGYTF. The CDR3, as DNA: TGCGCCAGCAGCTTGGGGCACAGGGCTAACTATGGCTACACCTTC.

The chain has TRBV19 and TRBJ2-3; TRBD2 matches at 8 bases. The junction had 6 bases not matched to a gene; V was cut back by 1 base and J by 0 bases. The CDR3 contains 17 residues. Germline CDR1 reads LNHDA; CDR2 reads SQIVND (reference sequence). For the CDR3, the DNA is TGTGCCAGTAGTATAGGTACAGCGGGGGCCAGCACAGATACGCAGTATTTT. This gives the protein CASSIGTAGASTDTQYF.

This clone was counted only a few times. V usage is TRBV24-1 and J usage is TRBJ2-2; 8 bases match TRBD1. CDR1 and CDR2 (germline): KGHDR, SFDVKD. The CDR3 is 17 amino acids. V shed 5 bases, J shed 4 bases, and the junction held 11 bases outside the gene matches. The CDR3 here is CATSGSDRGLSTGELFF. CDR3 DNA: TGTGCCACCAGTGGGTCAGACAGGGGATTGAGCACCGGGGAGCTGTTTTTT.

This clone was seen more than once but under ten times. The CDR3 spells CASSPGGARGYTF. CDR3 sequence (DNA): TGTGCCAGCAGCCCAGGGGGCGCAAGGGGCTACACCTTC. This chain links TRBV7-9 with TRBJ1-2, with 8 bases that match TRBD1. Germline trimming cut 5 bases from V and 8 bases from J; bases unmatched to any gene: 7. The CDR3 totals 13 residues. Looked up from germline, CDR1 is SEHNR and CDR2 is FQNEAQ (reference sequence).

The sample holds many counts of this clone. The CDR3 nucleotides are TGTGCCAGCAGCTTAGTGGGTGGGGAGCCACCCCTCCACTTT. This gives the protein CASSLVGGEPPLHF. J is TRBJ1-6 and V is TRBV7-9; D not resolved. Deletions cut 1 base from V and 11 bases from J, with 12 bases between. Per the germline V gene, CDR1 is SEHNR and CDR2 is FQNEAQ (reference sequence). The CDR3 loop spans 14 amino acids.

CDR3 nucleotides: TGTGCCAGCAGCTACATAAACAATGAGCAGTTCTTC. Protein product: CASSYINNEQFF. The chain uses TRBV5-4 and TRBJ2-1; D not certain. Germline loops: CDR1 SGHNT, CDR2 YYREEE (reference sequence). CDR3 size: 12 residues. V was cut by 3 bases and J by 5 bases, with 6 bases left in between. Supplemented by reference TRBV5-4 and TRBJ2-1, the full variable domain reads ETGVTQSPTHLIKTRGQQVTLRCSSQSGHNTVSWYQQALGQGPQFIFQYYREEENGRGNFPPRFSGLQFPNYSSELNVNALELDDSALYLCASSYINNEQFFGPGTRLTVL.

The chain recombines TRBV24-1 with TRBJ1-5, with D unclear. Trimming removed 6 bases at V and 1 base at J, with 3 bases between. Germline V lookup: CDR1 KGHDR, CDR2 SFDVKD. The CDR3 consists of 12 residues. The CDR3 bases are TGTGCCACCAGTCGGAGCAATCAGCCCCAGCATTTT. This translates into CATSRSNQPQHF.

This clone turned up a few times. The CDR3 region has the DNA TGTGCCAGCAGCCGGGAACCGGGGGACTCCGAGAACACTGAAGCTTTCTTT. Encoded protein: CASSREPGDSENTEAFF. The rearrangement links TRBV13 to TRBJ1-1; D possibly corresponds to TRBD1 (5 bases). The germline V gene has CDR1 PRHDT and CDR2 FYEKMQ (reference sequence). Trimming removed 5 bases at V and 1 base at J, with 20 bases between. This CDR3 comprises 17 residues. The full variable domain, its missing parts supplied by reference TRBV13 and TRBJ1-1, is AAGVIQSPRHLIKEKRETATLKCYPIPRHDTVYWYQQGPGQDPQFLISFYEKMQSDKGSIPDRFSAQQFSDYHSELNMSSLELGDSALYFCASSREPGDSENTEAFFGQGTRLTVV.

The chain couples TRBV7-3 to TRBJ2-2; 8 bases line up with TRBD1. This CDR3 comprises 15 residues. V shed 4 bases and J 6 bases; nucleotides not matched to a gene: 7. Germline V CDR1 and CDR2: SGHTA, FQGTGA. DNA of the CDR3: TGTGCCAGCAGCTATTCTGGACAGGGCCCCGGGGAGCTGTTTTTT. It codes for CASSYSGQGPGELFF.

The chain combines TRBV29-1 with TRBJ1-1; 7 nucleotides agree with TRBD1. The CDR3 length is 16 residues. The V and J ends lost 5 bases and 1 base, in that order; junction bases with no gene match: 13. The germline V gene has CDR1 SQVTM and CDR2 ANQGSEA. Here the CDR3 reads CSVSYLRTGQNTEAFF. The CDR3 DNA reads TGCAGCGTTTCTTACCTGCGGACAGGACAGAACACTGAAGCTTTCTTT. The full variable domain, rest sourced from reference TRBV29-1 and TRBJ1-1, is SAVISQKPSRDICQRGTSLTIQCQVDSQVTMMFWYRQQPGQSLTLIATANQGSEATYESGFVIDKFPISRPNLTFSTLTVSNMSPEDSSIYLCSVSYLRTGQNTEAFFGQGTRLTVV.

V usage is TRBV11-2 and J usage is TRBJ1-1; D gene ambiguous. V lost 4 bases and J lost 1, with 10 bases in between. Per germline, CDR1 SGHAT and CDR2 FQNNGV. This CDR3 comprises 14 residues. CDR3 nucleotides: TGTGCCAGCAGCTACCTTAGAGAGAACACTGAAGCTTTCTTT. Residues: CASSYLRENTEAFF. Looking up the rest from reference TRBV11-2 and TRBJ1-1 gives the full variable domain: EAGVAQSPRYKIIEKRQSVAFWCNPISGHATLYWYQQILGQGPKLLIQFQNNGVVDDSQLPKDRFSAERLKGVDSTLKIQPAKLEDSAVYLCASSYLRENTEAFFGQGTRLTVV.

The rearrangement links TRBV9 to TRBJ1-1; D ambiguous. Germline-derived CDR1 and CDR2 are SGDLS and YYNGEE. V was clipped by 5 bases and J by 4 bases, with 9 bases between them. This CDR3 has 12 residues. CDR3 bases: TGTGCCAGCAGGGGCTTTGGCACTGAAGCTTTCTTT. The encoded protein is CASRGFGTEAFF.

The chain links TRBV11-3 to TRBJ2-5; 8 nucleotides match TRBD2. V gave up 1 base and J gave up 2 bases; unmatched junction bases: 6. This CDR3 spans 16 amino acids. The germline gives CDR1 SGHNT, CDR2 YENEEA. The chain's CDR3 is CASSLGGGGQQETQYF. The CDR3 bases are TGTGCCAGCAGCTTAGGTGGCGGGGGGCAACAAGAGACCCAGTACTTC.

The J gene is TRBJ2-1, the V gene TRBV6-5; 14 bases are shared with TRBD2. After removal of 6 bases from V and 7 bases from J, the junction contained 2 bases not matched to a gene. CDR1 and CDR2 (germline): MNHEY, SVGAGI. The CDR3 is 14 amino acids. The CDR3 nucleotides are TGTGCCAGCAGGACTAGCGGGGGGGCTAATGAGCAGTTCTTC. Translating it yields CASRTSGGANEQFF.

The chain couples TRBV5-1 to TRBJ1-1, with 8 bases that match TRBD1. CDR3 length: 14 amino acids. CDR1 and CDR2 (germline): SGHRS, YFSETQ. With V trimmed by 4 bases and J by 1 base, 3 bases remained unmatched. CDR3 loop: CASSLDRGNTEAFF. The DNA for the CDR3 is TGCGCCAGCAGCCTAGACAGGGGGAACACTGAAGCTTTCTTT. Combining the CDR3 with reference TRBV5-1 and TRBJ1-1 gives the whole variable domain KAGVTQTPRYLIKTRGQQVTLSCSPISGHRSVSWYQQTPGQGLQFLFEYFSETQRNKGNFPGRFSGRQFSNSRSEMNVSTLELGDSALYLCASSLDRGNTEAFFGQGTRLTVV.

The chain recombines TRBV18 with TRBJ2-1; 8 positions agree with TRBD2. Germline CDR1 reads KGHSH; CDR2 reads LQKENI. This CDR3 contains 15 residues. With V trimmed by 0 bases and J by 4 bases, 2 bases remained unmatched. The CDR3 DNA reads TGTGCCAGCTCACCACCACGGGAGGGTTACAATGAGCAGTTCTTC. This codes for CASSPPREGYNEQFF.

The V call is TRBV25-1, the J call TRBJ1-3, with 7 positions matching TRBD1. The CDR3 runs to 14 residues. Trimming removed 6 bases from V and 11 bases from J; junction bases left unmatched: 13. CDR1 and CDR2 (germline): MGHDK, SYGVNS. CDR3 in DNA: TGTGCCAGCAGGGGTACCGGGACAGCGAGTCCCATATATTTT. It codes for CASRGTGTASPIYF.

This clone has a handful of counts. This sequence joins TRBV2 and TRBJ2-3, with 10 bases identical to TRBD1. Germline-derived CDR1 and CDR2 are SNHLY and FYNNEI. The CDR3 runs to 15 residues. The trim removed 6 bases at V and 4 bases at J, leaving 7 bases unmatched. This chain's CDR3 is CASRADRGRADTQYF. CDR3 in DNA: TGTGCCAGCAGAGCAGACAGGGGGCGGGCAGATACGCAGTATTTT. Variable domain in full (rest from reference TRBV2 and TRBJ2-3): EPEVTQTPSHQVTQMGQEVILRCVPISNHLYFYWYRQILGQKVEFLVSFYNNEISEKSEIFDDQFSVERPDGSNFTLKIRSTKLEDSAMYFCASRADRGRADTQYFGPGTRLTVL.

The chain joins TRBV2 to TRBJ2-1; 12 nucleotides agree with TRBD1. The V segment lost 4 bases and the J segment 9 bases; nucleotides outside the gene matches: 7. CDR1 and CDR2 from the germline V gene are SNHLY and FYNNEI. The CDR3 contains 15 residues. CDR3 in DNA: TGTGCCAGCAGTGTGGGACAGGGGGCGCGAAGTGAGCAGTTCTTC. As protein: CASSVGQGARSEQFF.

The chain recombines TRBV7-9 with TRBJ1-3; TRBD1 might be the D (5 bases). The CDR3 is 18 amino acids. Germline V CDR1 and CDR2: SEHNR, FQNEAQ (reference sequence). Trimming took 2 bases from V and 4 from J, leaving 21 bases between them. The CDR3 DNA sequence: TGTGCCAGCAGCTTAAGCTACTTCTCTTCGGACAAAGGAAACACCATATATTTT. Translating gives CASSLSYFSSDKGNTIYF.

The count of this clone is one. CDR3 nucleotides: TGTGCCTGGAGGTTGCTGGGGGGGGAGACCCAGTACTTC. Protein sequence: CAWRLLGGETQYF. The gene calls are TRBV30 and TRBJ2-5, with 7 nucleotides matching TRBD2. CDR1 and CDR2 (germline): GTSNPN, SVGIG (reference sequence). The CDR3 length is 13 residues. Germline trimming cut 3 bases from V and 5 bases from J; bases unmatched to any gene: 6.

The rearrangement links TRBV3-1 (or the pseudogene TRBV3-2) to TRBJ2-2; TRBD1 matches at 7 bases. The CDR3 length is 14 residues. V gave up 5 bases and J gave up 8 bases; unmatched junction bases: 8. The germline gives CDR1 LGHDT, CDR2 YNNKEL (reference sequence). The chain's CDR3 is CASSLIPRGGELFF. CDR3 nucleotide sequence: TGTGCCAGCAGCTTAATACCCAGGGGGGGGGAGCTGTTTTTT.

The chain recombines TRBV6-1 with TRBJ1-2; D uncertain. This CDR3 is 15 amino acids long. In germline, CDR1 is MNHNS, CDR2 SASEGT. The germline V and J ends were trimmed by 2 bases and 4 bases, with 14 bases remaining between them. The CDR3 region has the DNA TGTGCCAGCAGTGAACTGGTGGGCAGTCTCTATGGCTACACCTTC. It encodes CASSELVGSLYGYTF.

The chain recombines TRBV7-8 with TRBJ2-5, with a weak D call TRBD1 (5 bases). CDR1 is SGHVS, CDR2 FQNEAQ, per germline. V lost 1 base, J lost 2 bases, and 14 bases lay in between. CDR3 size: 16 residues. The CDR3 loop is CASSLVQGMAQETQYF. As DNA, the CDR3 is TGTGCCAGCAGCTTAGTGCAGGGAATGGCACAAGAGACCCAGTACTTC.

This clone was seen only once. The chain joins TRBV7-3 to TRBJ2-7, with 11 bases fitting TRBD1. CDR3 size: 16 residues. The V segment lost 1 base and the J segment 4 bases; nucleotides outside the gene matches: 6. Germline CDR1 SGHTA, CDR2 FQGTGA. The CDR3 region has the DNA TGTGCCAGCAGCTTAAAAAGTGGGACAGGGGGTTACGAGCAGTACTTC. Translating it yields CASSLKSGTGGYEQYF.

The chain uses TRBV28 and TRBJ1-2; weak D call: TRBD1 (5 bases). The CDR3 sequence is 13 residues long. Between the trimmed V and J ends, which lost 2 bases and 4 bases, there was a span of 8 bases. Germline V gives CDR1 MDHEN, CDR2 SYDVKM. CDR3 amino acids: CASSLDSPYGYTF. CDR3 DNA: TGTGCCAGCAGTTTAGACAGCCCCTATGGCTACACCTTC.

V usage is TRBV6-5 and J usage is TRBJ1-1, with D perhaps matching TRBD1 (5 bases). The CDR3 runs to 13 residues. Germline V CDR1 and CDR2: MNHEY, SVGAGI. Trimming took off 5 bases at V and 6 bases at J, with 13 bases between the two ends. Written as DNA, the CDR3 is TGTGCCAGCAGTCGACAGAACGAACCTGAAGCTTTCTTT. This encodes CASSRQNEPEAFF.

The chain employs TRBV11-1 and TRBJ2-5; TRBD2 might be the D (6 bases). Germline lookup yields CDR1 SGHAT and CDR2 FQDESV (reference sequence). This CDR3 has 12 residues. V gave up 5 bases and J gave up 5 bases, with 9 bases separating them. CDR3 residues: CASSPTRETQYF. CDR3 nucleotides: TGTGCCAGCAGCCCGACTAGGGAGACCCAGTACTTC.

DNA of the CDR3: TGTGCCAGCAGTAGACAGGGAGGAATGACTGAAGCTTTCTTT. It yields the protein CASSRQGGMTEAFF. The chain carries TRBV6-5 and TRBJ1-1; TRBD1 matches at 7 bases. The CDR3 runs 14 residues. Germline V gene sequence: CDR1 MNHEY, CDR2 SVGAGI. V lost 5 bases to trimming and J lost 5 bases; unmatched junction nucleotides: 8.

The chain combines TRBV13 with TRBJ2-7, with D possibly matching TRBD1 (5 bases). This CDR3 comprises 13 residues. V gave up 6 bases and J gave up 3 bases, with 12 bases separating them. The V gene's germline CDR1 is PRHDT and CDR2 FYEKMQ (reference sequence). The CDR3 DNA reads as TGTGCCAGCAGACTCGATCAGGGCTACGAGCAGTACTTC. It codes for CASRLDQGYEQYF.

This chain uses TRBV5-4 with TRBJ1-2, with TRBD1 identical over 10 bases. CDR1 and CDR2 from the germline V gene are SGHNT and YYREEE (reference sequence). Trimming removed 6 bases from V and 3 bases from J; junction bases left unmatched: 17. This CDR3 is 18 amino acids long. The CDR3 loop reads CASNRGQDRGASDYGYTF. As DNA, the CDR3 is TGTGCCAGCAACCGGGGACAGGACAGGGGGGCCTCTGACTATGGCTACACCTTC.